A single sample is the source of the 15 T cell receptor beta chains below, sequenced in a study of blood T cell repertoires in COVID-19. TCRdb's copy holds only in-frame clones and misses some; the assay was immunoSEQ multiplex PCR. The sample records around 160,000 clones, approximately 79% being singletons. The sequencing input was peripheral blood. These receptors came from a woman of 80 years or more with acute or convalescent COVID-19.

This sequence joins TRBV10-2 and TRBJ2-7; 10 bases match TRBD2. V gave up 3 bases and J gave up 2 bases; unmatched junction bases: 4. The CDR3 totals 15 residues. Germline lookup yields CDR1 WSHSY and CDR2 SAAADI. In nucleotides, the CDR3 is TGCGCCAGCAGTGAAAGACTAGCGGGCACCTACGAGCAGTACTTC. Protein: CASSERLAGTYEQYF.

This chain links TRBV4-2 with TRBJ1-6; D uncertain. Trimming left V 4 bases short and J 7 bases short, with 14 bases between. The CDR3 has 15 amino acids. Germline V gene lookup returns CDR1 LGHNA and CDR2 YNFKEQ. In DNA form, the CDR3 reads TGTGCCAGCAGCCCAGCCCAGGCCGAAAATTCACCCCTCCACTTT. Residues: CASSPAQAENSPLHF.

The V call is TRBV6-5, the J call TRBJ2-7, with 9 bases that match TRBD1. V shed 8 bases, J shed 4 bases, and the junction held 9 bases outside the gene matches. CDR1 MNHEY and CDR2 SVGAGI come from the germline V gene. The CDR3 sequence is 14 residues long. CDR3 DNA: TGTGCCAGCCGAACCGGGACAGGGAAATACGAGCAGTACTTC. Its translation is CASRTGTGKYEQYF.

This chain connects TRBV7-8 to TRBJ1-1, with 8 bases fitting TRBD1. The CDR3 is 15 amino acids. Germline trimming cut 4 bases from V and 2 bases from J; bases unmatched to any gene: 6. Germline CDR1 SGHVS, CDR2 FQNEAQ. DNA of the CDR3: TGTGCCAGCAGCTCGAGGACAGGGAGAAACACTGAAGCTTTCTTT. As protein: CASSSRTGRNTEAFF. The full variable domain, with the rest looked up from reference TRBV7-8 and TRBJ1-1, is GAGVSQSPRYKVAKRGQDVALRCDPISGHVSLFWYQQALGQGPEFLTYFQNEAQLDKSGLPSDRFFAERPEGSVSTLKIQRTQQEDSAVYLCASSSRTGRNTEAFFGQGTRLTVV.

This sequence joins TRBV6-1 and TRBJ2-7, with 10 bases lining up with TRBD1. V dropped 4 bases and J dropped 1; count of bases not matched to a gene: 7. Germline V lookup: CDR1 MNHNS, CDR2 SASEGT. The CDR3 consists of 16 residues. The CDR3 loop reads CASSGEGQGGSYEQYF. CDR3 nucleotides: TGTGCCAGCAGTGGGGAAGGACAGGGGGGATCCTACGAGCAGTACTTC.

The chain recombines TRBV15 with TRBJ2-1, with D maybe TRBD2 (5 bases). With 2 bases removed from V and 9 bases from J, the gap between germline ends came to 17 bases. Germline V gene lookup returns CDR1 LNHNV and CDR2 YYDKDF (reference sequence). CDR3 length: 15 amino acids. DNA for the CDR3: TGTGCCACCAGCAGACCCGCTAGCTCGTCGGCTGAGCAGTTCTTC. Translated: CATSRPASSSAEQFF.

The J gene is TRBJ2-7, the V gene TRBV27; 12 bases map to TRBD2. The V gene end was trimmed by 6 bases and the J gene end by 6 bases; junction bases not matched to a gene: 12. In germline, CDR1 is MNHEY, CDR2 SMNVEV (reference sequence). CDR3 size: 16 residues. Written as DNA, the CDR3 is TGTGCCAGCAGCCGTTATGGGCCGGGACTAGCGGGCGAGCAGTACTTC. Its protein product is CASSRYGPGLAGEQYF.

V and J are TRBV27 and TRBJ2-3, with 8 positions matching TRBD1. Trimming removed 11 bases from V and 3 bases from J; junction bases left unmatched: 22. CDR3 length: 18 residues. Germline V CDR1 and CDR2: MNHEY, SMNVEV (reference sequence). In DNA form, the CDR3 reads TGTGCCGACGCTTCTGGGGCAGGGGGCCATCCGGGAACAGATACGCAGTATTTT. Encoded protein: CADASGAGGHPGTDTQYF.

The rearrangement links TRBV6-5 to TRBJ2-6; a weak D match, TRBD2 (6 bases). CDR1 and CDR2 (germline): MNHEY, SVGAGI. Trimming took 6 bases from V and 2 from J, leaving 11 bases between them. The CDR3 is 15 residues long. The CDR3 loop is CASRAGTTGANVLTF. The CDR3 DNA reads as TGTGCCAGCAGGGCGGGGACGACTGGGGCCAACGTCCTGACTTTC.

V and J are TRBV6-6 and TRBJ1-2; possibly TRBD1 for D (5 bases). Trimming shortened V by 1 base and J by 0 bases, and 12 bases separated the two germline ends. Germline V gene sequence: CDR1 MNHNY, CDR2 SVGAGI (reference sequence). The CDR3 runs to 16 residues. Here the CDR3 DNA reads TGTGCCAGCAGTTACTGGAGGGACGGAACTAACTATGGCTACACCTTC. Its protein is CASSYWRDGTNYGYTF.

The CDR3 sequence is CASMVGHGGSSYNEQFF. The CDR3 DNA follows: TGTGCCAGCATGGTGGGTCACGGGGGAAGCTCCTACAATGAGCAGTTCTTC. The gene calls are TRBV2 and TRBJ2-1; possible D gene TRBD2, 6 bases. V lost 7 bases, J lost 0 bases, and 19 bases lay in between. Per the germline V gene, CDR1 is SNHLY and CDR2 is FYNNEI. The CDR3 sequence is 17 residues long.

A single count supports this clone. The genes are TRBV7-2 and TRBJ2-4; 8 bases match TRBD2. Germline CDR1 SGHTA, CDR2 FQGNSA. The V gene end was trimmed by 3 bases and the J gene end by 4 bases; junction bases not matched to a gene: 5. This CDR3 comprises 15 residues. In DNA form, the CDR3 reads TGTGCCAGCAGCTTTACGGGGGGGCCTAAAAACATTCAGTACTTC. Protein: CASSFTGGPKNIQYF.

This chain connects TRBV24-1 to TRBJ2-1, with D uncertain. V was shortened by 3 bases and J by 7 bases, with 3 bases between the two germline ends. Germline assignment: CDR1 KGHDR and CDR2 SFDVKD. This CDR3 region has 11 residues. CDR3 coding DNA: TGTGCCACCAGTGATCTGAATGAGCAGTTCTTC. It specifies CATSDLNEQFF.

The J gene is TRBJ2-3, the V gene TRBV7-2; TRBD2 aligns across 10 bases. CDR1 and CDR2 from the germline V gene are SGHTA and FQGNSA. J was trimmed by 2 bases and V by 5 bases; bases with no gene match: 7. There are 16 residues in the CDR3. CDR3 in DNA: TGTGCCAGCAGCCCAGTAGCGGGGGGAACCACAGATACGCAGTATTTT. Translation gives CASSPVAGGTTDTQYF. Together with reference TRBV7-2 and TRBJ2-3, the CDR3 gives the full variable domain: GAGVSQSPSNKVTEKGKDVELRCDPISGHTALYWYRQSLGQGLEFLIYFQGNSAPDKSGLPSDRFSAERTGGSVSTLTIQRTQQEDSAVYLCASSPVAGGTTDTQYFGPGTRLTVL.

The rearrangement uses TRBV19 and TRBJ1-3; D perhaps matches TRBD1 (5 bases). Trimming removed 3 bases from V and 2 bases from J, with 23 bases in between. Germline loops: CDR1 LNHDA, CDR2 SQIVND (reference sequence). The CDR3 is made up of 19 amino acids. This CDR3 is CASSIVGVRGSVAGNTIYF. For the CDR3, the DNA is TGTGCCAGTAGTATCGTTGGGGTTCGGGGGTCCGTAGCTGGAAACACCATATATTTT.